This TCR beta chain was captured in a study of blood T cells in healthy people across ages. On this clonotype itself: Its matching antigen is unknown.

A second PCR of 7 to 11 cycles used a sample-barcoded 5' primer and a J-beta primer mix. One entry per CDR3 protein results from TCRdb running MiXCR on the 5' RACE reads. The sample has just under 750,000 distinct CDR3 sequences; 20% to 25% are singletons. Germline CDR1 and CDR2: MGHDK and SYGVNS. Between the trimmed V and J ends, which lost 4 bases and 10 bases, there was a span of 14 bases. The CDR3 sequence is 13 residues long. General study results and limits: Relative to aged donors, long-lived donors carried more naive CD4+ cells and displayed higher diversity.

The clonotype originates from a man aged 65-85 years in good health. V usage is TRBV25-1 and J usage is TRBJ2-1; D remains unclear. The sequenced material came from blood. As DNA, the CDR3 is TGTGCCAGCAGTGTGTCTGATGGTAAAGAGCAGTTCTTC. The encoded protein is CASSVSDGKEQFF.